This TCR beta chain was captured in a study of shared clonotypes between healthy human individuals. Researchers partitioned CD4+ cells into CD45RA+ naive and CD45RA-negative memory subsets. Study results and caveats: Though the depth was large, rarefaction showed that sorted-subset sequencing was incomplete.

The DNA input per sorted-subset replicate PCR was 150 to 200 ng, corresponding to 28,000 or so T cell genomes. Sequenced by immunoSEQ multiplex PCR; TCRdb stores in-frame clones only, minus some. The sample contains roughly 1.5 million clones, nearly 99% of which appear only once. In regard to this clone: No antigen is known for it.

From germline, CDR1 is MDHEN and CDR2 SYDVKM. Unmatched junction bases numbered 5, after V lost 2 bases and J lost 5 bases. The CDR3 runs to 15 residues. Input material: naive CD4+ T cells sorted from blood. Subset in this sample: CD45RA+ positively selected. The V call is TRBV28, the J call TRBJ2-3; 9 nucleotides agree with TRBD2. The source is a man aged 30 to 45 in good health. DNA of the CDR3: TGTGCCAGCAGTTTAGATAGCGGGAGAGGAGATACGCAGTATTTT. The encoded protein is CASSLDSGRGDTQYF.